The T cell receptor beta chain described here comes from a study of T cell responses to AZD1222 COVID-19 vaccine. Across the study: It was second doses at about 4 or about 12 weeks that were pooled. General study findings and limits: Only six individuals given AZD1222 were seropositive at baseline. The donor cohort was predominantly white British with a female majority, and clonal diversity may have been underestimated.

TCRdb's copy holds only in-frame clones and misses some; the assay was immunoSEQ multiplex PCR. The repertoire holds tens of thousands of clones, with over 75% as singletons. The germline V and J ends were trimmed by 0 bases and 4 bases, with 9 bases remaining between them. The CDR3 sequence is 14 residues long. Germline V gene data show CDR1 as SGHTA and CDR2 as FQGNSA. With respect to this clone: Antigen unknown. Other DNA sequences in the sample encode the same CDR3.

The chain employs TRBV7-2 and TRBJ2-5; TRBD1 might be the D (6 bases). The sequence was obtained from an adult in good health. Sample: peripheral blood, taken on day 0 of AZD1222 vaccination. The CDR3 region has the DNA TGTGCCAGCAGCTTAGCGGGCAGGGGAGAGACCCAGTACTTC. Translating gives CASSLAGRGETQYF.